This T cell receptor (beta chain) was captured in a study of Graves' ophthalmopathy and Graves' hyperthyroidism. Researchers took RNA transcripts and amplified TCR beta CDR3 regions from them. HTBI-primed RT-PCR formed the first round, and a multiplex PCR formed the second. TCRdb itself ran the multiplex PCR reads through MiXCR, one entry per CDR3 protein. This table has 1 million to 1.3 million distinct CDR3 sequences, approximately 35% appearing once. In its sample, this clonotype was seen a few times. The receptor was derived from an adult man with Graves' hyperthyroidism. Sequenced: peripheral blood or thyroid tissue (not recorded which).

The CDR3 is CASSGNRGLRYGYTF. The CDR3, as DNA: TGTGCCAGCAGTGGTAACAGGGGGCTGCGCTATGGCTACACCTTC. This rearrangement joins TRBV6-5 to TRBJ1-2; 9 positions agree with TRBD1. This CDR3 comprises 15 residues. V shed 5 bases and J 4 bases; nucleotides not matched to a gene: 8. Germline lookup yields CDR1 MNHEY and CDR2 SVGAGI.